Listed below are T cell receptor beta chains from one sample, sequenced in a study of T cell responses to AZD1222 COVID-19 vaccine. Clones were sequenced by immunoSEQ multiplex PCR, and TCRdb holds only the in-frame ones, with some missing. Among tens of thousands of clones listed, roughly 84% were seen once. The source material was peripheral blood, sampled on day 0 of AZD1222 vaccination. These receptors were collected from an adult in good health. The CDR3 runs from the conserved cysteine through the conserved F or W. A D gene is named only where the DNA matches it firmly. A clone size is listed for some rows: how often the clone was seen (once, few, many), or a class if it is expanded.

size	V	D	J	DNA	CDR3
.	TRBV18	.	TRBJ2-4	TGTGCCAGCTCACCGGGGAGGTTAGCCAAAAACATTCAGTACTTC	CASSPGRLAKNIQYF
.	TRBV24-1	TRBD2	TRBJ2-1	TGTGCCACCAGTGATTTCGAGCGGGGTGACAATGAGCAGTTCTTC	CATSDFERGDNEQFF
few	TRBV12-3/TRBV12-4	.	TRBJ1-5	TGTGCCAGCAGTTTAGTAGAAGATCAGCCCCAGCATTTT	CASSLVEDQPQHF
.	TRBV7-6	.	TRBJ1-1	TGTGCCAGCAGGGAGGGATTAAACACTGAAGCTTTCTTT	CASREGLNTEAFF
.	TRBV6-1	TRBD1	TRBJ1-3	TGTGCCAGCAGTGAAGCGCTAGGGGGCCCTGGAAACACCATATATTTT	CASSEALGGPGNTIYF
.	TRBV14	.	TRBJ2-3	TGTGCCAGCAGCCAGGGACCGACGCTGATTACAGATACGCAGTATTTT	CASSQGPTLITDTQYF
.	TRBV28	.	TRBJ2-4	TGTGCCAGCAGTTTAGAAGAAAACATTCAGTACTTC	CASSLEENIQYF
.	TRBV7-3	TRBD2	TRBJ2-1	TGTGCCAGCAGCTTATCCACGACTAGCGGGAGAGTTAGTGAGCAGTTCTTC	CASSLSTTSGRVSEQFF
.	TRBV5-5	.	TRBJ2-2	TGTGCCAGCAGCTTAGGTTCCACCGGGGAGCTGTTTTTT	CASSLGSTGELFF
.	TRBV18	TRBD1	TRBJ1-1	TGTGCCAGCTCACCGTGGACAGGGGCCTTGAACACTGAAGCTTTCTTT	CASSPWTGALNTEAFF
.	TRBV5-8	.	TRBJ1-2	TGTGCCAGCAGCTTGGGCGAGGGGCGGGTCTATGGCTACACCTTC	CASSLGEGRVYGYTF
.	TRBV29-1	.	TRBJ1-1	TGCAGCGCGCACAGGGTTGAAGCTTTCTTT	CSAHRVEAFF
.	TRBV10-2	TRBD2	TRBJ2-7	TGCGCCAGCACAGGGTCCTGGACTAGTCACTACGAGCAGTACTTC	CASTGSWTSHYEQYF
.	TRBV9	TRBD1	TRBJ1-1	TGTGCCAGCAGCGTAAGAGGGGACAGCGGGGGTTCGGAAGCTTTCTTT	CASSVRGDSGGSEAFF
.	TRBV2	.	TRBJ1-5	TGTGCCAGCAGTTTTTCCCCTGTACCCGGCAATCAGCCCCAGCATTTT	CASSFSPVPGNQPQHF
.	TRBV6-5	.	TRBJ1-2	TGTGCCAGCACAGACAGTCTACATCGACAGGATGGCTACACCTTC	CASTDSLHRQDGYTF
.	TRBV6-6	TRBD2	TRBJ2-7	TGTGCCAGCAGTTACCAGGGCGGGAGGAACGAGCAGTACTTC	CASSYQGGRNEQYF
.	TRBV4-3	.	TRBJ1-3	TGCGCCAGCAGCCAAGATCTGCAGGGGTTGCGAAACACCATATATTTT	CASSQDLQGLRNTIYF
.	TRBV5-4	.	TRBJ1-2	TGTGCCAGCAGCCATACAGGGTACTTGTATGGCTACACCTTC	CASSHTGYLYGYTF
.	TRBV24-1	.	TRBJ1-5	TGTGCCACCAGTGATGGGCATCAGCCCCAGCATTTT	CATSDGHQPQHF
.	TRBV7-8	.	TRBJ2-1	TGTGCCAGCAGCCCCCGACTAGGCTCTACGAATGAGCAGTTCTTC	CASSPRLGSTNEQFF
.	TRBV10-3	.	TRBJ2-1	TGTGCCATCAGTGAGTGGGGGGGCGGTTCCTACAATGAGCAGTTCTTC	CAISEWGGGSYNEQFF
.	TRBV12-5	TRBD2	TRBJ2-7	TGTGCTAGTGGTTCGACTAGCGGAGCCTACGAGCAGTACTTC	CASGSTSGAYEQYF
once	TRBV12-3/TRBV12-4	.	TRBJ1-5	TGTGCCAGCAGTTTAGATCAGCCCCAGCATTTT	CASSLDQPQHF
few	TRBV6-1	.	TRBJ2-6	TGTGCCAGCAGTGACGACTTATGGACTGGGGCCAACGTCCTGACTTTC	CASSDDLWTGANVLTF
.	TRBV14	TRBD1	TRBJ1-1	TGTGCCAGCAGCCAGACAAGTTACAGGGGGCGAGGTACTGAAGCTTTCTTT	CASSQTSYRGRGTEAFF
.	TRBV5-5	.	TRBJ2-1	TGTGCCAGCAGCTTGGATCGACACAATGAGCAGTTCTTC	CASSLDRHNEQFF
.	TRBV18	.	TRBJ1-2	TGTGCCAGCTCACCACCAGCAGACCGTAGCTTTTCGGGCTACACCTTC	CASSPPADRSFSGYTF
.	TRBV7-2	.	TRBJ2-7	TGTGCCAGCAGCTACCTAGGGAGCACCTACGAGCAGTACTTC	CASSYLGSTYEQYF
.	TRBV7-9	.	TRBJ1-1	TGTGCCAGCAGCCTCGGACAGACTATAAACACTGAAGCTTTCTTT	CASSLGQTINTEAFF
.	TRBV5-1	.	TRBJ1-1	TGCGCCAGCAGCCCCGGGACGAATTTCATGAACACTGAAGCTTTCTTT	CASSPGTNFMNTEAFF
.	TRBV28	.	TRBJ1-6	TGTGCCAGCAGTTTACCTCACTACTCCTATAATTCACCCCTCCACTTT	CASSLPHYSYNSPLHF
.	TRBV11-3	.	TRBJ1-6	TGTGCCAGCAGTGCGGGGAAACTCAATTCACCCCTCCACTTT	CASSAGKLNSPLHF
.	TRBV3-1/TRBV3-2	TRBD2	TRBJ2-1	TGTGCCAGCAGCCCCCCCCGTGGGACTAGCGGCCACAATGAGCAGTTCTTC	CASSPPRGTSGHNEQFF
few	TRBV11-1	.	TRBJ2-3	TGTGCCAGCAGCTTAGGGGTTTCTAGCACAGATACGCAGTATTTT	CASSLGVSSTDTQYF
few	TRBV5-6	.	TRBJ2-5	TGTGCCAGCAGCTTGGTTTCCAGCTGGGAAGGCTTACAAGAGACCCAGTACTTC	CASSLVSSWEGLQETQYF
.	TRBV6-2/TRBV6-3	TRBD1	TRBJ1-5	TGTGCCAGCAGTCCCTGGACAGGGAGAGGGAATCAGCCCCAGCATTTT	CASSPWTGRGNQPQHF
once	TRBV2	.	TRBJ1-3	TGTGCCAGCAGACCCTCGGGTCCTGGAAACACCATATATTTT	CASRPSGPGNTIYF
.	TRBV7-9	TRBD2	TRBJ2-2	TGTGCCAGCAGCACCGGGACTAGCGGGAACACCGGGGAGCTGTTTTTT	CASSTGTSGNTGELFF
.	TRBV28	.	TRBJ2-1	TGTGCCAGCACGCACAGACAGTTTTCGTACAATGAGCAGTTCTTC	CASTHRQFSYNEQFF
.	TRBV4-1	.	TRBJ1-5	TGCGCCAGCAGCCAGTCCTTGGGCTCAAATCAGCCCCAGCATTTT	CASSQSLGSNQPQHF
.	TRBV19	.	TRBJ1-1	TGTGCCAGTAGTATAGCCGCGCGGGGATGGGCTTTCTTT	CASSIAARGWAFF
.	TRBV5-6	.	TRBJ2-1	TGTGCCAGCAGCTTAGGTGTCTCCTACAATGAGCAGTTCTTC	CASSLGVSYNEQFF
.	TRBV19	TRBD1	TRBJ1-2	TGTGCCAGTAGTATAGGAGGGCAGGGGGCGCGGGGCTACACCTTC	CASSIGGQGARGYTF
.	TRBV5-4	TRBD2	TRBJ2-3	TGTGCCTCGGCGGGAGATATTATAGATACGCAGTATTTT	CASAGDIIDTQYF
.	TRBV18	TRBD1	TRBJ2-6	TGTGCCAGCTCACCGGTAAGGGGGCCCCTCTCTGGGGCCAACGTCCTGACTTTC	CASSPVRGPLSGANVLTF
.	TRBV6-6	TRBD1	TRBJ1-5	TGTGCCAGCAGCTCCGGGACAGGTAACAGTCAGCCCCAGCATTTT	CASSSGTGNSQPQHF
.	TRBV9	.	TRBJ2-1	TGTGCCAGCAGCGTAGCGAACCCCAGAGATGAGCAGTTCTTC	CASSVANPRDEQFF
.	TRBV7-9	.	TRBJ2-1	TGTGCCAGCAGCTTAGGTAGCGTGTCCTACAATGAGCAGTTCTTC	CASSLGSVSYNEQFF
.	TRBV7-8	.	TRBJ2-6	TGTGCCAGCAGCTACGGACGGCTCTCTGGGGCCAACGTCCTGACTTTC	CASSYGRLSGANVLTF
few	TRBV6-2/TRBV6-3	.	TRBJ1-5	TGTGCCAGCAGTTACTCGACCCCCCACCCGAATCAGCCCCAGCATTTT	CASSYSTPHPNQPQHF
.	TRBV7-8	.	TRBJ2-6	TGTGCCAGCAGCTCCCTGGGTATTGGGGCCAACGTCCTGACTTTC	CASSSLGIGANVLTF
few	TRBV7-2	.	TRBJ1-3	TGTGCCAGCAGCTTTGGTGGAAACACCATATATTTT	CASSFGGNTIYF
once	TRBV2	TRBD2	TRBJ2-5	TGTGCCAGCAGTAAGAGAGCGGGAGGACAGACCCAGTACTTC	CASSKRAGGQTQYF